The present T cell receptor (beta chain) was sequenced within a study of a mutant IDH1 vaccine in newly diagnosed glioma. Study in general: Pretreatment consisted of radiotherapy, temozolomide, or both, with most receiving both.

The protocol was immunoSEQ multiplex PCR, while the TCRdb copy is restricted to in-frame clones and leaves out a portion. The sample has about 51,000 clones, around three quarters seen once. Concerning this clone: Its target is not known.

V lost 3 bases to trimming and J lost 1 base; unmatched junction nucleotides: 3. The germline gives CDR1 LNHDA, CDR2 SQIVND (reference sequence). This CDR3 region has 15 residues. Study outcomes and limitations: The occurrence of vaccine-induced immune responses was seen in more than 85% of patients.

Time point denoted: baseline, week 1 (first vaccination visit). Treatment indicated: pre-vaccination baseline after standard-of-care therapy. This chain joins TRBV19 and TRBJ2-1; 7 bases fit TRBD1. The sequencing used PBMCs, collected from a glioma patient treated with radiotherapy, temozolomide or both. The TCR was taken from a woman aged 35 to 49 with glioma. CDR3 amino acids: CASSMGTASYNEQFF. CDR3 bases: TGTGCCAGTAGTATGGGGACAGCATCCTACAATGAGCAGTTCTTC.